This T cell receptor beta chain stems from a study of response to subunit inactivated influenza vaccine. From the RT-PCR reads, TCRdb called clonotypes with MiXCR, one entry per CDR3 protein. The sample consists of about 530,000 distinct CDR3 sequences, 12% of them appearing once. This clonotype was observed a few times. Antigen specificity is unknown. Study-level results: Authors suggested each seasonal influenza vaccination recruits few new T cells.

The V gene end was trimmed by 6 bases and the J gene end by 3 bases; junction bases not matched to a gene: 3. The CDR3 is made up of 13 amino acids. Germline-derived CDR1 and CDR2 are SGHVS and FNYEAQ. The rearrangement joins TRBV7-6 to TRBJ2-5; 8 nucleotides align to TRBD1. Here the sequenced sample was PBMCs from blood, taken on the day of vaccination. The TCR was taken from a man in his fifties who received an inactivated influenza vaccine. CDR3 amino acids: CASRQTGEETQYF. CDR3 nucleotides: TGTGCCAGCAGGCAGACAGGGGAAGAGACCCAGTACTTC.